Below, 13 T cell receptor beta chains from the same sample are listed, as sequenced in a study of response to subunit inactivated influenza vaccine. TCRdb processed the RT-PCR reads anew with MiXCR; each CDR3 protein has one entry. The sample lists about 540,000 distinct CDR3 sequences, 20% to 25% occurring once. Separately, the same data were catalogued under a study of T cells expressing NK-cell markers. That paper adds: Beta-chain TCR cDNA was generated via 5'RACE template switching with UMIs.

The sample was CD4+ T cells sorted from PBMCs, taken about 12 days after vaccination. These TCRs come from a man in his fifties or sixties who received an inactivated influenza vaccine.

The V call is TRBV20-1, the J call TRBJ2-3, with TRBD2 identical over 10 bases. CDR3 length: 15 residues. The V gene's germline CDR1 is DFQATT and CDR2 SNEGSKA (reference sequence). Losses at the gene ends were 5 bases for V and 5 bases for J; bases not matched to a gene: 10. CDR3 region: CSAAPGTSVGDTQYF. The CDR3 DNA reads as TGCAGTGCTGCCCCCGGGACTAGCGTTGGAGATACGCAGTATTTT.

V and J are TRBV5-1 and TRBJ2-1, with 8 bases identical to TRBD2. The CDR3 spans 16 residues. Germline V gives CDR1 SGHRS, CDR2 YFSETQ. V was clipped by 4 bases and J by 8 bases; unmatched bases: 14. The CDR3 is CASSKSGQAGEHEQFF. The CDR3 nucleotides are TGCGCCAGCAGCAAGTCCGGACAAGCGGGAGAGCATGAGCAGTTCTTC.

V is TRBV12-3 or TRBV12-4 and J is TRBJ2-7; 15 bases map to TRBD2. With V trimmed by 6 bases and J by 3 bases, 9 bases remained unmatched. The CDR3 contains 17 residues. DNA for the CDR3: TGTGCCAGCAGCGGACTAGCGGGAGGGCCCTATATCTACGAGCAGTACTTC. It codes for CASSGLAGGPYIYEQYF.

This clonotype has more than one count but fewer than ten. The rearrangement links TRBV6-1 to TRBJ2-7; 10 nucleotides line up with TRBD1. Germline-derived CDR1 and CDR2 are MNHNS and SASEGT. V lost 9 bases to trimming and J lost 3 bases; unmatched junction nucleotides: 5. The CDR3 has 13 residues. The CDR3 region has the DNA TGTGCCAGTGCCGGGACAGGGGTCTACGAGCAGTACTTC. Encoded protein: CASAGTGVYEQYF.

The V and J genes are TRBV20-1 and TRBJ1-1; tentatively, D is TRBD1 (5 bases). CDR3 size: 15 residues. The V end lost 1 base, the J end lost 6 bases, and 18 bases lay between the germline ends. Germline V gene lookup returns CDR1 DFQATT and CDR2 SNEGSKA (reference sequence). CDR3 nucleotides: TGCAGTGCTAGAGTCTCGCAGGGACGGTGGGCTGAAGCTTTCTTT. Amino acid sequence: CSARVSQGRWAEAFF.

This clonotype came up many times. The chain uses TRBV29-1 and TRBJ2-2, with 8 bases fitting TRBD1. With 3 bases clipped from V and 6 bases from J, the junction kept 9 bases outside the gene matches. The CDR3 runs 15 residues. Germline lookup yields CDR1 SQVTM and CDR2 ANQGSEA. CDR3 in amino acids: CSVEFGQGLSGELFF. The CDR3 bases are TGCAGCGTTGAGTTCGGACAGGGTCTTTCCGGGGAGCTGTTTTTT.

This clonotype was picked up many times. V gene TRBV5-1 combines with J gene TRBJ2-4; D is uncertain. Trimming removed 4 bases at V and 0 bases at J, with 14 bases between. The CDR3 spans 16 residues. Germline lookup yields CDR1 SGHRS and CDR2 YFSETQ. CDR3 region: CASSPDPTVAKNIQYF. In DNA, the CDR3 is TGCGCCAGCAGCCCAGATCCTACAGTAGCCAAAAACATTCAGTACTTC. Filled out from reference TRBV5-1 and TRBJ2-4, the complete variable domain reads KAGVTQTPRYLIKTRGQQVTLSCSPISGHRSVSWYQQTPGQGLQFLFEYFSETQRNKGNFPGRFSGRQFSNSRSEMNVSTLELGDSALYLCASSPDPTVAKNIQYFGAGTRLSVL.

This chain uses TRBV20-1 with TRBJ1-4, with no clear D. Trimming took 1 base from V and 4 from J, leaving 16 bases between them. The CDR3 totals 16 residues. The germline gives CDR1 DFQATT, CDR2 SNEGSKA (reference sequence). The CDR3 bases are TGCAGTGCTAGAGGCCCCCCCCTTAAAAATAATGAAAAACTGTTTTTT. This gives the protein CSARGPPLKNNEKLFF.

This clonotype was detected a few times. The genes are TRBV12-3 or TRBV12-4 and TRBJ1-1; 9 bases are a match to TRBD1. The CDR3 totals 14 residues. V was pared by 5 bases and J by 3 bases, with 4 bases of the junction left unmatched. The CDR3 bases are TGTGCCAGCAGTAAAGGACAGGGGCACACTGAAGCTTTCTTT. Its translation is CASSKGQGHTEAFF.

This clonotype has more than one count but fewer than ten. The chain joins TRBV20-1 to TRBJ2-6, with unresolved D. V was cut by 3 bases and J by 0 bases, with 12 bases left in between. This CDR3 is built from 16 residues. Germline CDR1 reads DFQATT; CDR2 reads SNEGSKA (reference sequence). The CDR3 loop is CSARGWWRSGANVLTF. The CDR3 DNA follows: TGCAGTGCTAGGGGGTGGTGGCGCTCTGGGGCCAACGTCCTGACTTTC.

Written as DNA, the CDR3 is TGTGCCACCAGTCCGGACACAAGCGCCGTGGGGGAGCTGTTTTTT. Amino acid sequence: CATSPDTSAVGELFF. The V and J genes are TRBV24-1 and TRBJ2-2; possible D gene TRBD1, 5 bases. Germline lookup yields CDR1 KGHDR and CDR2 SFDVKD. This CDR3 has 15 amino acids. Deletions cut 6 bases from V and 8 bases from J, with 18 bases between.

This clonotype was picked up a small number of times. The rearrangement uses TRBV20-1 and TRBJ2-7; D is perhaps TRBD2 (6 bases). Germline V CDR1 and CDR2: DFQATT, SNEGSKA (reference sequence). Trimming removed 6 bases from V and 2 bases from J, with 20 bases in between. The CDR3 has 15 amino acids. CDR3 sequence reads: CSAYLASYGPYEQYF. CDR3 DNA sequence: TGCAGTGCCTACCTAGCGAGTTACGGGCCCTACGAGCAGTACTTC.

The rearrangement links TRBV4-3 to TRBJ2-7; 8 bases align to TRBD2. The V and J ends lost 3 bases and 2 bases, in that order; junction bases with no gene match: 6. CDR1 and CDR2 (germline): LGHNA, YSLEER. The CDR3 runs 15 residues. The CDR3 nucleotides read TGCGCCAGCAGCCAGACTAGCGTCAGTACCTACGAGCAGTACTTC. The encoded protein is CASSQTSVSTYEQYF.